The TCR beta chain under discussion was sequenced for a study of T cell responses to AZD1222 COVID-19 vaccine. Assay used: immunoSEQ multiplex PCR; TCRdb lists only in-frame clones, some missing. Here the sample spans 65,000 to 80,000 clones, about nine tenths being singletons. There are 12 residues in the CDR3. Trimming cost V 6 bases and J 7 bases, with 10 bases left between them. Germline CDR1 and CDR2: SGHAT and FQNNGV. This clonotype originated in an adult in good health. Sequencing used peripheral blood, obtained on day 0 of AZD1222 vaccination. This chain connects TRBV11-2 to TRBJ2-1, with D unresolved. Written as DNA, the CDR3 is TGTGCCAGCAGAAAGTGGGGTAATGAGCAGTTCTTC. Encoded protein: CASRKWGNEQFF.